Shown below are 22 T cell receptor beta chains from a single sample sequenced in a study of control samples from healthy donors and cancer patients. Clones were sequenced by immunoSEQ multiplex PCR, and TCRdb holds only the in-frame ones, with some missing. The sample holds 100,000 to 150,000 clones; 80% to 95% are singletons and the top ten take 2.5%. Sequencing input: blood. These receptors all come from a man aged 35 to 55 in good health.

The V and J genes are TRBV19 and TRBJ1-5, with D perhaps TRBD1 (5 bases). Between the trimmed V and J ends, which lost 6 bases and 3 bases, there was a span of 12 bases. The CDR3 is 14 residues long. CDR1 and CDR2 from the germline V gene are LNHDA and SQIVND (reference sequence). The CDR3 DNA reads TGTGCCAGTAGACCCGGACACCACAATCAGCCCCAGCATTTT. Protein: CASRPGHHNQPQHF. Complete variable domain (other parts from reference TRBV19 and TRBJ1-5): DGGITQSPKYLFRKEGQNVTLSCEQNLNHDAMYWYRQDPGQGLRLIYYSQIVNDFQKGDIAEGYSVSREKKESFPLTVTSAQKNPTAFYLCASRPGHHNQPQHFGDGTRLSIL.

V is TRBV3-1 (or the pseudogene TRBV3-2) and J is TRBJ1-5; 10 bases line up with TRBD1. The junction had 10 bases not matched to a gene; V was cut back by 6 bases and J by 5 bases. Germline CDR1 reads LGHDT; CDR2 reads YNNKEL (reference sequence). CDR3 length: 16 residues. The CDR3 coding sequence is TGTGCCAGCAGTTTCGGGACAGGGGTTTACGATCAGCCCCAGCATTTT. Its protein is CASSFGTGVYDQPQHF.

This clone was picked up one time. The gene calls are TRBV18 and TRBJ2-7; a possible D gene is TRBD1 (5 bases). This CDR3 region has 16 residues. V was pared by 3 bases and J by 4 bases, with 19 bases between. Germline V lookup: CDR1 KGHSH, CDR2 LQKENI. CDR3 loop: CASSPQSMGPGYEQYF. CDR3 bases: TGTGCCAGCTCACCTCAATCTATGGGGCCCGGGTACGAGCAGTACTTC.

The V call is TRBV4-1, the J call TRBJ1-6, with D hard to call. Trimming stripped 0 bases from V and 0 bases from J, with 6 bases between. There are 16 residues in the CDR3. CDR1 is MGHRA, CDR2 YSYEKL, per germline. The CDR3 spells CASSQDWSSYNSPLHF. The CDR3 DNA follows: TGCGCCAGCAGCCAAGATTGGAGCTCCTATAATTCACCCCTCCACTTT.

This clone was seen only once. In nucleotides, the CDR3 is TGTGCCAGTAGTGTCGACAGGGCAACTAATGAAAAACTGTTTTTT. Amino acid sequence: CASSVDRATNEKLFF. V gene TRBV19 combines with J gene TRBJ1-4; 7 bases agree with TRBD1. V shed 5 bases and J 0 bases; nucleotides not matched to a gene: 3. The CDR3 has 15 amino acids. In germline, CDR1 is LNHDA, CDR2 SQIVND (reference sequence).

This rearrangement joins TRBV19 to TRBJ1-5; D is unresolved. CDR1 is LNHDA and CDR2 is SQIVND in the germline V gene (reference sequence). The CDR3 totals 8 residues. The V gene lost 10 bases and the J gene lost 15 bases, with 10 bases spanning the gap. The CDR3 DNA sequence: TGTGCCACCCCCTCGGTGCATTTT. Its translation: CATPSVHF.

CDR3 bases: TGTGCCAGCAGTTTAACGGGATTAAACACAGATACGCAGTATTTT. This sequence encodes CASSLTGLNTDTQYF. The chain combines TRBV28 with TRBJ2-3, with a weak D call TRBD2 (5 bases). The CDR3 loop spans 15 amino acids. Per germline, CDR1 MDHEN and CDR2 SYDVKM. Trimming removed 2 bases at V and 2 bases at J, with 11 bases between.

The chain employs TRBV9 and TRBJ2-1; weak D call: TRBD2 (6 bases). Germline CDR1 SGDLS, CDR2 YYNGEE. Trimming took off 0 bases at V and 7 bases at J, with 11 bases between the two ends. The CDR3 has 14 residues. The CDR3 region has the DNA TGTGCCAGCAGCGTAGCTGCTGGGGGGAATGAGCAGTTCTTC. Translation: CASSVAAGGNEQFF.

This rearrangement joins TRBV6-5 to TRBJ1-5; D not resolved. V was cut by 6 bases and J by 9 bases, with 12 bases left in between. Per germline, CDR1 MNHEY and CDR2 SVGAGI. CDR3 length equals 12 residues. CDR3 sequence reads: CASSPWGLPQHF. As DNA, the CDR3 is TGTGCCAGCAGCCCGTGGGGTCTGCCCCAGCATTTT.

The chain links TRBV6-1 to TRBJ2-3; 12 positions agree with TRBD1. Germline values: CDR1 MNHNS, CDR2 SASEGT. This CDR3 has 16 residues. The trim removed 4 bases at V and 3 bases at J, leaving 5 bases unmatched. The CDR3, as DNA: TGTGCCAGCAGTGCTGGGACAGGGGGCTGGACAGATACGCAGTATTTT. The encoded protein is CASSAGTGGWTDTQYF.

V is TRBV5-1 and J is TRBJ2-1; weak D call: TRBD2 (5 bases). Trimming removed 3 bases from V and 5 bases from J, with 12 bases in between. Germline V gene lookup returns CDR1 SGHRS and CDR2 YFSETQ. This CDR3 has 14 residues. The CDR3 here is CASSYDSGNNEQFF. In nucleotides, the CDR3 is TGCGCCAGCAGCTATGATTCGGGGAACAATGAGCAGTTCTTC.

This chain links TRBV19 with TRBJ2-2; D is undetermined. CDR1 LNHDA and CDR2 SQIVND come from the germline V gene (reference sequence). The V and J ends lost 3 bases and 4 bases respectively, with 9 bases between them. The CDR3 has 14 amino acids. The CDR3 sequence: CASSIPGRTGELFF. The DNA for the CDR3 is TGTGCCAGTAGTATCCCGGGCCGCACCGGGGAGCTGTTTTTT.

The J gene is TRBJ1-5, the V gene TRBV24-1; a possible D gene is TRBD1 (6 bases). This CDR3 comprises 13 residues. Per germline, CDR1 KGHDR and CDR2 SFDVKD. V dropped 3 bases and J dropped 9 bases, with 11 bases sitting between them. The CDR3 is CATSDGGGRPQHF. In nucleotides, the CDR3 is TGTGCCACCAGTGATGGGGGGGGGCGGCCCCAGCATTTT.

V gene TRBV28 combines with J gene TRBJ1-5, with D uncertain. There are 17 residues in the CDR3. Trimming left V 1 base short and J 3 bases short, with 16 bases between. The germline CDR1 and CDR2 sequences are MDHEN and SYDVKM. CDR3 DNA sequence: TGTGCCAGCAGTTTATCACACAGAAAAATTTCCAATCAGCCCCAGCATTTT. It is translated as CASSLSHRKISNQPQHF.

This chain uses TRBV5-1 with TRBJ1-6; the D gene is possibly TRBD1 (6 bases). The V and J ends lost 0 bases and 4 bases respectively, with 8 bases between them. Germline V gene sequence: CDR1 SGHRS, CDR2 YFSETQ. The CDR3 spans 15 residues. In nucleotides, the CDR3 is TGCGCCAGCAGCTTGGAAGGGGGGTATAATTCACCCCTCCACTTT. Its protein is CASSLEGGYNSPLHF. The full variable domain, its missing parts supplied by reference TRBV5-1 and TRBJ1-6, is KAGVTQTPRYLIKTRGQQVTLSCSPISGHRSVSWYQQTPGQGLQFLFEYFSETQRNKGNFPGRFSGRQFSNSRSEMNVSTLELGDSALYLCASSLEGGYNSPLHFGNGTRLTVT.

This sequence joins TRBV7-3 and TRBJ2-2; 8 bases line up with TRBD2. Germline V lookup: CDR1 SGHTA, CDR2 FQGTGA. This CDR3 has 16 amino acids. The ends lost 5 bases at V and 4 bases at J; junction bases unmatched: 9. CDR3 sequence (DNA): TGTGCCAGCAGCCCCCACGGGGGGGCCCTCACCGGGGAGCTGTTTTTT. Residues: CASSPHGGALTGELFF.

The chain recombines TRBV7-2 with TRBJ1-5; D possibly corresponds to TRBD1 (6 bases). The CDR3 consists of 16 residues. The germline V gene encodes CDR1 SGHTA and CDR2 FQGNSA. The V gene lost 4 bases and the J gene lost 0 bases, with 13 bases spanning the gap. CDR3 bases: TGTGCCAGCAGCTATGCCGGGACAAATAGCAATCAGCCCCAGCATTTT. Translated, it gives CASSYAGTNSNQPQHF.

A single count supports this clone. Other nucleotide sequences from this sample produce the same CDR3. The chain combines TRBV12-3 or TRBV12-4 with TRBJ1-6; D uncertain. The length of the CDR3 is 13 residues. The ends were cut back, 6 bases at V and 9 bases at J, with 12 bases in the middle. The CDR3 bases are TGTGCCAGCAGCCTTGGGGTTGGTTCACCCCTCCACTTT. It yields the protein CASSLGVGSPLHF.

The CDR3 nucleotides are TGTGCCAGCAGAGTTCGGGAGGGCAATGAGCAGTTCTTC. Protein: CASRVREGNEQFF. V is TRBV12-3 or TRBV12-4 and J is TRBJ2-1; 8 bases fit TRBD2. CDR3 size: 13 residues. The J segment lost 6 bases and the V segment lost 6 bases, leaving 4 bases of the junction unmatched.

The J gene is TRBJ1-1, the V gene TRBV27; D possibly corresponds to TRBD1 (6 bases). V shed 6 bases and J shed 4 bases, with 12 bases lying between them. Germline CDR1 and CDR2: MNHEY and SMNVEV (reference sequence). The length of the CDR3 is 13 residues. The CDR3 bases are TGTGCCAGCAGGTCGGGGGCAGGCACTGAAGCTTTCTTT. Its protein is CASRSGAGTEAFF.

The J gene is TRBJ1-2, the V gene TRBV5-6; 8 bases align to TRBD1. The germline CDR1 and CDR2 sequences are SGHDT and YYEEEE. The CDR3 spans 13 residues. The V gene end was trimmed by 4 bases and the J gene end by 6 bases; junction bases not matched to a gene: 5. The CDR3 sequence is CASSPGGEDGYTF. In nucleotides, the CDR3 is TGTGCCAGCAGCCCAGGGGGCGAGGATGGCTACACCTTC.

The chain joins TRBV12-3 or TRBV12-4 to TRBJ2-1; the D gene is possibly TRBD2 (5 bases). V was shortened by 5 bases and J by 3 bases, with 8 bases between the two germline ends. CDR3 size: 13 residues. CDR3 sequence (DNA): TGTGCCAGCAGTAGCGGAGGCTACAATGAGCAGTTCTTC. Its translation is CASSSGGYNEQFF.